The entry below gives a single T cell receptor beta chain sequence along with its context. The antigen this receptor binds is unknown. Base quality data are lacking; no much larger clone is found one base away. In the paper's terms, the time point label means: after trial treatment. According to the study, the label for this sample's treatment or condition signals: LDRT plus nivolumab, ipilimumab, low-dose cyclophosphamide and aspirin (RACIN trial). The donors came from RACIN, which was a single-arm phase I dose-escalation trial that paired nivolumab and ipilimumab with aspirin, low-dose cyclophosphamide and low-dose radiotherapy. Patients were eligible if they had advanced solid tumors that were TIL-negative. The sample was run on an Illumina HiSeq 2500. First-strand cDNA was synthesized using Superscript III and a set of TRAV- and TRBV-specific primers, so that both TCRalpha and TCRbeta chains were covered. TCRs were amplified with Phusion for about 18 PCR cycles using a constant-region primer together with the adapter attached to the V primers. The MessageAmp II aRNA Amplification Kit was used to amplify the isolated mRNA, with in vitro transcription run for approximately 15 hours at 37 degrees C. The Dynabeads mRNA DIRECT Purification Kit was used to isolate mRNA for TCR sequencing. Indexed Illumina adapters were added in a second Phusion PCR of 20 to 25 cycles, and the PCR products were purified with AMPure XP beads. The paper's processing steps were these. Using custom Perl scripts, TCR sequences that encoded the same protein were pooled, out-of-frame sequences were dropped, and the abundance of each clonotype was calculated. Any TCR sequence backed by just one read was left out of the analysis. Repertoire metrics included Shannon entropy, Gini index, clonality, richness, and frequency of TCRs shared between repertoires. TCRdb handled the public reads itself, with Q25 trimming in fastp and clone calling in MiXCR, and kept productive beta chains. Every CDR3 protein is listed once, alongside the most common genes and DNA of its rows. These V and J calls originate from TCRdb's pipeline instead of the authors' own analysis. Recorded for this sample are under 110,000 distinct CDR3 sequences; 20% of them occurred a single time. Of the sample, approximately 4% falls within the top ten clones.

From the cysteine through the phenylalanine, the CDR3 covers 13 amino acids. Only the CDR3 DNA is retained, 39 bases long and in frame from the first base. Via the germline V gene, CDR1 is MNHNS and CDR2 SASEGT. The V end gives up 3 bases and the J end 5 bases, leaving 2 bases in the junction not matched to a gene. This sample was included in a study of low-dose radiotherapy and immunotherapy resistance in tumors (dated by TCRdb to the early 2020s). As for the study more broadly: In Cohort 1, each fraction delivered 0.5 Gy every 2 weeks, and the prescribed total PTV dose was 6.5 Gy. In Cohort 2, 1 Gy per fraction was delivered every two weeks, for a total of 13 Gy over 26 weeks. Nivolumab was administered intravenously as a 240 mg flat dose every two weeks, and ipilimumab was administered intravenously at 1 mg/kg every six weeks. Intravenous cyclophosphamide at 200 mg/m2 was administered every two weeks, one day ahead of each radiation and immunotherapy administration. Aspirin 300 mg was taken orally once daily by patients for four cycles, starting on cycle 1 day 1. No randomization into treatment groups was done for the people taking part in the trial. Eight patients were included in the translational analysis, namely three from the first dose cohort plus the first five from the second dose cohort.

The sequenced sample was PBMCs, obtained after low-dose radiotherapy plus immunotherapy. This receptor was taken from a male donor with prostate cancer. Recombination joined TRBV6-1 with TRBJ2-5, with TRBD2 identical over 8 junction bases. The bases are TGTGCCAGCAGTGATTCTAGCGGGGAGACCCAGTACTTC. Its translation is CASSDSSGETQYF.